The 19 T cell receptor beta chains in this list originate from one sample, sequenced in a study of blood T cell repertoires in COVID-19. TCRdb's copy holds only in-frame clones and misses some; the assay was immunoSEQ multiplex PCR. The profile shows 200,000 to 300,000 clones, 70% to 90% of them singletons. Sequencing was done on a sample of peripheral blood. These receptors were taken from a woman aged 40 to 55 with acute or convalescent COVID-19.

J is TRBJ1-6 and V is TRBV6-5, with TRBD1 matching 8 bases. V lost 6 bases to trimming and J lost 9 bases; unmatched junction nucleotides: 10. There are 15 residues in the CDR3. CDR1 is MNHEY and CDR2 is SVGAGI in the germline V gene. CDR3 residues: CASSLSGGEGSPLHF. As DNA, the CDR3 is TGTGCCAGCAGCTTGTCAGGGGGCGAGGGTTCACCCCTCCACTTT.

The rearrangement links TRBV19 to TRBJ1-3; D possibly corresponds to TRBD1 (6 bases). This CDR3 has 15 residues. Germline V gene sequence: CDR1 LNHDA, CDR2 SQIVND (reference sequence). V lost 6 bases, J lost 0 bases, and 12 bases lay in between. The CDR3: CASSPTGNSGNTIYF. As DNA, the CDR3 is TGTGCCAGTAGCCCCACAGGGAACTCTGGAAACACCATATATTTT.

J is TRBJ1-1 and V is TRBV4-1; D unresolved. Trimming took 6 bases from V and 1 from J, leaving 6 bases between them. The CDR3 extends over 12 amino acids. CDR1 and CDR2 (germline): MGHRA, YSYEKL. In nucleotides, the CDR3 is TGCGCCAGCAGGACAACGAACACTGAAGCTTTCTTT. It specifies CASRTTNTEAFF.

This rearrangement joins TRBV9 to TRBJ1-6; perhaps TRBD1 as D (5 bases). V lost 3 bases to trimming and J lost 6 bases, with 13 bases between them. The V gene's germline CDR1 is SGDLS and CDR2 YYNGEE. The CDR3 is 15 residues long. This CDR3 reads CASSGRESGNSPLHF. Here the CDR3 DNA reads TGTGCCAGCAGCGGCAGGGAATCGGGTAATTCACCCCTCCACTTT. The full variable domain, rest sourced from reference TRBV9 and TRBJ1-6, is DSGVTQTPKHLITATGQRVTLRCSPRSGDLSVYWYQQSLDQGLQFLIQYYNGEERAKGNILERFSAQQFPDLHSELNLSSLELGDSALYFCASSGRESGNSPLHFGNGTRLTVT.

CDR3 region: CASSPPGTGVGYTF. CDR3 coding DNA: TGCGCCAGCAGCCCACCCGGGACAGGGGTTGGCTACACCTTC. The chain combines TRBV5-1 with TRBJ1-2; 10 nucleotides match TRBD1. Per the germline V gene, CDR1 is SGHRS and CDR2 is YFSETQ. This CDR3 spans 14 amino acids. J lost 7 bases, V lost 4 bases, and 7 bases had no gene match.

The chain recombines TRBV5-8 with TRBJ1-6; D possibly corresponds to TRBD1 (5 bases). The ends were cut back, 3 bases at V and 9 bases at J, with 19 bases in the middle. The germline gives CDR1 SGHTS, CDR2 YDEGEE. There are 16 residues in the CDR3. CDR3 region: CASSSNVGQGGSPLHF. The CDR3 coding sequence is TGTGCCAGCAGCTCCAATGTCGGGCAGGGAGGTTCACCCCTCCACTTT.

This chain connects TRBV10-1 to TRBJ2-3; tentative D call: TRBD2 (5 bases). V was pared by 5 bases and J by 4 bases, with 13 bases between. The CDR3 spans 14 residues. CDR1 WNHNN and CDR2 SYGVQD come from the germline V gene (reference sequence). CDR3 amino acids: CASSPTGEPDTQYF. CDR3 DNA sequence: TGCGCCAGCAGTCCGACTGGGGAGCCAGATACGCAGTATTTT.

This sequence joins TRBV6-5 and TRBJ2-7; 10 positions match TRBD1. This CDR3 contains 14 residues. The ends lost 7 bases at V and 2 bases at J; junction bases unmatched: 5. Per germline, CDR1 MNHEY and CDR2 SVGAGI. CDR3 DNA sequence: TGTGCCAGCAAGCAGGGACAGGGGACCTACGAGCAGTACGTC. Residues: CASKQGQGTYEQYV.

The chain couples TRBV2 to TRBJ2-5, with D perhaps TRBD2 (6 bases). Trimming shortened V by 11 bases and J by 5 bases, and 21 bases separated the two germline ends. This CDR3 has 14 residues. CDR1 and CDR2 from the germline V gene are SNHLY and FYNNEI. The CDR3 is CAGRPRRVGETQYF. The CDR3 nucleotides are TGTGCCGGCCGGCCCCGGAGGGTGGGGGAGACCCAGTACTTC.

This clone was seen a few times. The chain has TRBV6-2 or TRBV6-3 and TRBJ2-3, with 7 bases matching TRBD2. Germline V CDR1 and CDR2: MNHEY, SVGEGT. The CDR3 spans 14 residues. J was trimmed by 4 bases and V by 4 bases; bases with no gene match: 5. CDR3 loop: CASSLGLISDTQYF. DNA of the CDR3: TGTGCCAGCAGTTTGGGACTAATCTCAGATACGCAGTATTTT.

The rearrangement uses TRBV24-1 and TRBJ1-6; 9 nucleotides match TRBD1. Per the germline V gene, CDR1 is KGHDR and CDR2 is SFDVKD. This CDR3 comprises 15 residues. V shed 4 bases, J shed 9 bases, and the junction held 6 bases outside the gene matches. In DNA, the CDR3 is TGTGCCACCAGTGACCTCCGGGACAGGGTTTCACCCCTCCACTTT. This sequence encodes CATSDLRDRVSPLHF.

The J gene is TRBJ2-3, the V gene TRBV3-1 (or the pseudogene TRBV3-2); D may be TRBD2 (6 bases). V shed 1 base and J shed 4 bases, with 9 bases lying between them. The CDR3 contains 14 residues. CDR1 LGHDT and CDR2 YNNKEL come from the germline V gene (reference sequence). In DNA, the CDR3 is TGTGCCAGCAGCCAAGGTCCTAGCGCAGATACGCAGTATTTT. As protein: CASSQGPSADTQYF.

This clone was seen just once. The V and J genes are TRBV28 and TRBJ1-1; D may be TRBD1 (5 bases). Trimming stripped 2 bases from V and 5 bases from J, with 6 bases between. This CDR3 has 12 amino acids. The germline CDR1 and CDR2 sequences are MDHEN and SYDVKM. This chain's CDR3 is CASSLRGTEAFF. In DNA, the CDR3 is TGTGCCAGCAGTTTACGGGGGACTGAAGCTTTCTTT.

The chain is built from TRBV5-1 and TRBJ1-1; unclear D gene. V lost 7 bases, J lost 1 base, and 11 bases lay in between. The CDR3 has 13 amino acids. CDR1 is SGHRS, CDR2 YFSETQ, per germline. CDR3 DNA sequence: TGCGCCAGCCTATCGGAGGCGAACACTGAAGCTTTCTTT. It translates to CASLSEANTEAFF.

This chain connects TRBV30 to TRBJ1-2, with TRBD1 matching over 9 bases. Trimming removed 1 base from V and 8 bases from J; junction bases left unmatched: 11. CDR1 is GTSNPN and CDR2 is SVGIG in the germline V gene (reference sequence). There are 15 residues in the CDR3. CDR3 in DNA: TGTGCCTGGAGTGGGGACAGGGTTCGACTGCGCGGCTACACCTTC. Translated: CAWSGDRVRLRGYTF.

The chain couples TRBV3-1 (or the pseudogene TRBV3-2) to TRBJ2-4; no reliable D call. V was pared by 0 bases and J by 6 bases, with 6 bases between. CDR3 size: 13 residues. From germline, CDR1 is LGHDT and CDR2 YNNKEL (reference sequence). CDR3 amino acids: CASSQEGLNIQYF. The CDR3 DNA reads as TGTGCCAGCAGCCAAGAGGGCCTAAACATTCAGTACTTC.

This chain joins TRBV5-1 and TRBJ2-4; TRBD2 matches at 10 bases. J gave up 5 bases and V 3 bases, and 14 bases lay outside the gene matches. CDR1 SGHRS and CDR2 YFSETQ come from the germline V gene. The CDR3 spans 18 residues. CDR3 region: CASSSVPGLARGENIQYF. In DNA form, the CDR3 reads TGCGCCAGCAGCTCAGTACCGGGACTAGCGAGGGGCGAAAACATTCAGTACTTC.

This chain uses TRBV5-4 with TRBJ2-3; 8 nucleotides line up with TRBD2. Losses at the gene ends were 6 bases for V and 1 base for J; bases not matched to a gene: 10. CDR1 and CDR2 (germline): SGHNT, YYREEE (reference sequence). The CDR3 length is 16 residues. The chain's CDR3 is CASTPGKAGGTDTQYF. DNA of the CDR3: TGTGCCAGCACCCCAGGCAAAGCGGGGGGCACAGATACGCAGTATTTT. The whole variable domain, remainder taken from reference TRBV5-4 and TRBJ2-3, is ETGVTQSPTHLIKTRGQQVTLRCSSQSGHNTVSWYQQALGQGPQFIFQYYREEENGRGNFPPRFSGLQFPNYSSELNVNALELDDSALYLCASTPGKAGGTDTQYFGPGTRLTVL.

The chain is built from TRBV2 and TRBJ1-2; 10 bases fit TRBD1. The germline CDR1 and CDR2 sequences are SNHLY and FYNNEI. Trimming removed 6 bases from V and 4 bases from J; junction bases left unmatched: 8. The CDR3 spans 15 residues. Here the CDR3 reads CASRPGQGRGYGYTF. CDR3 sequence (DNA): TGTGCCAGCAGGCCGGGACAGGGGCGCGGCTATGGCTACACCTTC.